A selection of T cell receptor beta chains follows, all from one sample in a study of blood T cell repertoires in COVID-19. Only in-frame clones appear in the TCRdb table, and some are missing; sequencing was by immunoSEQ multiplex PCR. Seen here are around 100,000 clones, 70% to 90% observed once, and the top ten hold about 2.5%. What was sequenced was peripheral blood. These receptors were collected from a man in his forties or fifties with COVID-19, enrolled during active disease. Each CDR3 is given with its conserved first and last residue. Fields, in order: V gene, D gene, clone size, J gene, CDR3 DNA, CDR3 protein. D genes are given only for firm matches. Clone size is shown for a subset of rows, as once, few, many or a class of expanded clone.

TRBV5-1	TRBD1	.	TRBJ2-3	TGCGCCAGCAGCAGGGGACAGGTAGGGGGCACAGATACGCAGTATTTT	CASSRGQVGGTDTQYF
TRBV11-2	.	.	TRBJ2-6	TGTGCCAGCAGACTGGGGCATGGGGCCAACGTCCTGACTTTC	CASRLGHGANVLTF
TRBV28	.	.	TRBJ1-1	TGTGCCAGCAGTTTACTCGTCGGGACTGAAGCTTTCTTT	CASSLLVGTEAFF
TRBV5-1	.	.	TRBJ1-5	TGCGCCAGCAGCTTGGGGGTCAGGTCGGGAAGCAATCAGCCCCAGCATTTT	CASSLGVRSGSNQPQHF
TRBV29-1	.	.	TRBJ1-2	TGCAGCGTTGTGGGCAGGGTCGAGGGCTACACCTTC	CSVVGRVEGYTF
TRBV6-2/TRBV6-3	.	.	TRBJ2-5	TGTGCCAGCAGTTACTCTTCTCCGGGAATACAAGAGACCCAGTACTTC	CASSYSSPGIQETQYF
TRBV9	TRBD1	.	TRBJ1-5	TGTGCCACCCAAGGACAGGGGAAAACCTATAGCAATCAGCCCCAGCATTTT	CATQGQGKTYSNQPQHF
TRBV4-1	.	.	TRBJ2-2	TGCGCCAGCAGCCAAGCCCCCTTGTCGGGGGCCGGGGAGCTGTTTTTT	CASSQAPLSGAGELFF
TRBV5-1	TRBD1	.	TRBJ1-1	TGCGCCAGCAGCTTCGGGACAGGGGGCATCACTGAAGCTTTCTTT	CASSFGTGGITEAFF
TRBV7-7	.	.	TRBJ1-5	TGTGCTAGCGCAGTGGGGCCCAATCAGCCCCAGCATTTT	CASAVGPNQPQHF
TRBV5-8	.	.	TRBJ1-3	TGTGCCAGCAGCTTAAAAGAACAGGCCTCTGGAAACACCATATATTTT	CASSLKEQASGNTIYF
TRBV11-2	TRBD2	.	TRBJ2-5	TGTGCCAGCAGCCGGGGGACTATACAAGAGACCCAGTACTTC	CASSRGTIQETQYF
TRBV18	.	few	TRBJ2-2	TGTGCCAGCTCACCAGGGGCAGAAAACCCCGGGGAGCTGTTTTTT	CASSPGAENPGELFF
TRBV19	.	.	TRBJ1-4	TGTGCCAGTAGGGGTGGGGCACGAACTAATGAAAAACTGTTTTTT	CASRGGARTNEKLFF
TRBV5-5	.	once	TRBJ2-2	TGTGCCAGCAGCTGGGCCCCAGCAGGGACCGGGGAGCTGTTTTTT	CASSWAPAGTGELFF
TRBV12-3/TRBV12-4	.	.	TRBJ2-3	TGTGCCAGCAGTACCTACAGGGAGGATACGCAGTATTTT	CASSTYREDTQYF